What follows are 32 T cell receptor beta chains derived from one specimen sequenced in a study of early T cells in non-severe SARS-CoV-2 infection. TCRdb reanalysed the 5' RACE reads using MiXCR and keeps one entry per CDR3 protein. This table holds around 77,000 distinct CDR3 sequences, about 14% found once. The material was whole blood, obtained at baseline. All receptors come from an adult who was a healthcare worker with PCR-confirmed SARS-CoV-2 infection or an uninfected control (not recorded which).

This clonotype was seen many times. This chain joins TRBV16 and TRBJ2-1, with a weak D call TRBD2 (5 bases). With 3 bases removed from V and 8 bases from J, the gap between germline ends came to 8 bases. There are 12 residues in the CDR3. The germline V gene encodes CDR1 KGHSY and CDR2 FQNENV. This CDR3 reads CASSQPEDEQFF. In nucleotides, the CDR3 is TGTGCCAGCAGCCAGCCGGAGGATGAGCAGTTCTTC.

This clonotype has just a few counts. The rearrangement uses TRBV7-6 and TRBJ2-5, with no clear D. Germline CDR1 is SGHVS and CDR2 is FNYEAQ. V was pared by 2 bases and J by 4 bases, with 11 bases between. The CDR3 is 14 amino acids. CDR3 protein: CASSLTASGETQYF. The CDR3 bases are TGTGCCAGCAGCTTAACAGCATCGGGAGAGACCCAGTACTTC.

Many counts were recorded for this clonotype. V gene TRBV20-1 combines with J gene TRBJ2-1, with TRBD2 matching over 10 bases. Germline loops: CDR1 DFQATT, CDR2 SNEGSKA (reference sequence). The CDR3 is made up of 15 amino acids. The V and J ends lost 3 bases and 7 bases, in that order; junction bases with no gene match: 9. The CDR3 nucleotides are TGCAGTGCTAGGGCTAGCGGGAGTTGGGATAATGAGCAGTTCTTC. Its translation is CSARASGSWDNEQFF.

The chain links TRBV14 to TRBJ2-1; D is unresolved. The CDR3 is 13 amino acids. V lost 4 bases to trimming and J lost 9 bases, with 13 bases between them. Germline V gene data show CDR1 as SGHDN and CDR2 as FVKESK. CDR3 in amino acids: CASSLGATREQFF. The DNA of the CDR3 is TGTGCCAGCAGCCTCGGCGCCACCCGTGAGCAGTTCTTC.

This clonotype has only one observation. The rearrangement uses TRBV28 and TRBJ2-2; D perhaps matches TRBD2 (6 bases). The CDR3 totals 15 residues. CDR1 is MDHEN, CDR2 SYDVKM, per germline. V was pared by 4 bases and J by 5 bases, with 14 bases between. DNA of the CDR3: TGTGCCAGCAGTTGGGATTGGGAGGAAACCGGGGAGCTGTTTTTT. Translation: CASSWDWEETGELFF.

With respect to this clonotype: One end of the junction does not line up with germline, which may come from a read error. The V call is TRBV7-6, the J call TRBJ1-1, with D maybe TRBD1 (5 bases). Germline V gives CDR1 SGHVS, CDR2 FNYEAQ. This CDR3 is 13 amino acids long. The CDR3 sequence is CASSLEVQGRVIF. The CDR3, as DNA: TGTGCCAGCAGCTTAGAGGTGCAGGGACGGGTAATCTTT.

The table lists this clonotype with a few counts. V gene TRBV28 combines with J gene TRBJ2-3; maybe TRBD1 (7 bases). This CDR3 is built from 16 residues. Germline V gene sequence: CDR1 MDHEN, CDR2 SYDVKM. Trimming removed 3 bases from V and 8 bases from J, with 21 bases in between. CDR3 sequence (DNA): TGTGCCAGCAGTTTTTCCCGTGGCAGGGGGGTTTTTACGCAGTATTTT. Protein sequence: CASSFSRGRGVFTQYF.

This chain joins TRBV7-8 and TRBJ2-3; D is ambiguous. This CDR3 comprises 14 residues. With 1 base removed from V and 2 bases from J, the gap between germline ends came to 7 bases. Germline V gene sequence: CDR1 SGHVS, CDR2 FQNEAQ. Here the CDR3 DNA reads TGTGCCAGCAGCTTAGAGACTTCCACAGATACGCAGTATTTT. It yields the protein CASSLETSTDTQYF. Filled out from reference TRBV7-8 and TRBJ2-3, the complete variable domain reads GAGVSQSPRYKVAKRGQDVALRCDPISGHVSLFWYQQALGQGPEFLTYFQNEAQLDKSGLPSDRFFAERPEGSVSTLKIQRTQQEDSAVYLCASSLETSTDTQYFGPGTRLTVL.

The table lists this clonotype with many counts. The chain's CDR3 is CASSIRTSGSSYEQYF. CDR3 sequence (DNA): TGTGCCAGCAGCATCCGGACTAGCGGGAGCTCCTACGAGCAGTACTTC. This sequence joins TRBV7-9 and TRBJ2-7; 13 nucleotides match TRBD2. Germline CDR1 is SEHNR and CDR2 is FQNEAQ (reference sequence). With 5 bases clipped from V and 0 bases from J, the junction kept 4 bases outside the gene matches. This CDR3 is 16 amino acids long.

This chain links TRBV28 with TRBJ2-7; D is ambiguous. The V end lost 6 bases, the J end lost 4 bases, and 7 bases lay between the germline ends. Looked up from germline, CDR1 is MDHEN and CDR2 is SYDVKM. This CDR3 region has 11 residues. CDR3 nucleotides: TGTGCCAGCAGCCCCCAGTACGAGCAGTACTTC. It is translated as CASSPQYEQYF.

The chain combines TRBV21-1 with TRBJ2-3; the table's TRBD1 call for D was not verified on the DNA. TRBV21-1 constitutes a pseudogene. This CDR3 has 15 residues. CDR3: CASSTIRDNTDTQYF. In DNA, the CDR3 is TGTGCCAGCAGCACGATCCGGGACAACACAGATACGCAGTATTTT.

This clonotype was counted between two and nine times. The chain has TRBV12-3 or TRBV12-4 and TRBJ1-1; the D is unclear. Trimming took 5 bases from V and 6 from J, leaving 13 bases between them. CDR3 length: 13 amino acids. The CDR3 region is CASSPSRPSEAFF. CDR3 DNA sequence: TGTGCCAGCAGTCCTTCGCGGCCTTCTGAAGCTTTCTTT.

This clonotype was counted a few times. This rearrangement joins TRBV11-3 to TRBJ2-1, with 9 positions matching TRBD1. The ends lost 5 bases at V and 4 bases at J; junction bases unmatched: 12. Germline V gene data show CDR1 as SGHNT and CDR2 as YENEEA. CDR3 size: 17 residues. CDR3 sequence reads: CASSPPPSGTGYNEQFF. CDR3 nucleotide sequence: TGTGCCAGCAGCCCCCCCCCGTCCGGGACAGGGTACAATGAGCAGTTCTTC.

This clonotype was picked up a small number of times. The rearrangement joins TRBV3-1 to TRBJ1-2; D is ambiguous. The V gene lost 0 bases and the J gene lost 8 bases, with 7 bases spanning the gap. CDR3 size: 12 residues. Germline CDR1 and CDR2: LGHDT and YNNKEL (reference sequence). The CDR3 sequence: CASSQDGRGYTF. The CDR3 DNA is TGTGCCAGCAGCCAAGATGGCAGGGGCTACACCTTC.

The chain links TRBV7-9 to TRBJ1-5, with 7 positions matching TRBD1. Losses at the gene ends were 0 bases for V and 2 bases for J; bases not matched to a gene: 4. The CDR3 length is 16 residues. Germline assignment: CDR1 SEHNR and CDR2 FQNEAQ (reference sequence). CDR3 in amino acids: CASSLAAGGRNQPQHF. The CDR3 nucleotides are TGTGCCAGCAGCTTAGCGGCAGGGGGTCGCAATCAGCCCCAGCATTTT.

The gene calls are TRBV9 and TRBJ2-1, with TRBD2 identical over 10 bases. Germline V lookup: CDR1 SGDLS, CDR2 YYNGEE. The CDR3 extends over 15 amino acids. V lost 4 bases and J lost 4; bases outside the gene matches: 5. The CDR3 protein is CASSSGLADYNEQFF. CDR3 nucleotides: TGTGCCAGCAGCTCCGGACTAGCGGATTACAATGAGCAGTTCTTC.

For the CDR3, the DNA is TGCAGTGCTGCGGACCCCACGCGAGGAGATACGCAGTATTTT. This translates into CSAADPTRGDTQYF. The chain uses TRBV20-1 and TRBJ2-3; D remains ambiguous. This CDR3 is 14 amino acids long. Trimming left V 5 bases short and J 5 bases short, with 17 bases between. Germline CDR1 reads DFQATT; CDR2 reads SNEGSKA (reference sequence).

This clonotype has more than one count but fewer than ten. The V gene is TRBV13, the J gene TRBJ2-2, with a weak D call TRBD2 (6 bases). Germline V gene data show CDR1 as PRHDT and CDR2 as FYEKMQ (reference sequence). Deletions cut 2 bases from V and 5 bases from J, with 15 bases between. CDR3 length: 16 amino acids. The CDR3 region is CASSLSERRETGELFF. CDR3 bases: TGTGCCAGCAGCTTATCTGAAAGGAGGGAGACCGGGGAGCTGTTTTTT.

This clonotype showed up just a few times. The V gene is TRBV18, the J gene TRBJ1-5; a weak D match, TRBD1 (5 bases). The CDR3 loop spans 14 amino acids. V was clipped by 6 bases and J by 7 bases, with 16 bases between them. The germline V gene has CDR1 KGHSH and CDR2 LQKENI. Written as DNA, the CDR3 is TGTGCCAGCTCCCCAGGGCAGCCCCACCAGCCCCAGCATTTT. Translation gives CASSPGQPHQPQHF.

V gene TRBV5-6 combines with J gene TRBJ1-2, with a tentative D call TRBD1 (6 bases). CDR3 length: 13 residues. CDR1 SGHDT and CDR2 YYEEEE come from the germline V gene. Trimming shortened V by 0 bases and J by 6 bases, and 9 bases separated the two germline ends. The CDR3 reads CASSLASGDGYTF. In DNA, the CDR3 is TGTGCCAGCAGCTTGGCCTCAGGGGATGGCTACACCTTC.

This clonotype has a single count. The V and J genes are TRBV18 and TRBJ1-1; maybe TRBD1 (5 bases). V was cut by 3 bases and J by 4 bases, with 12 bases left in between. This CDR3 region has 14 residues. Germline loops: CDR1 KGHSH, CDR2 LQKENI. CDR3: CASSPELQGTEAFF. The CDR3 bases are TGTGCCAGCTCACCTGAGCTCCAGGGCACTGAAGCTTTCTTT.

At least ten counts were recorded for this clonotype. V usage is TRBV14 and J usage is TRBJ2-3; weak D call: TRBD1 (5 bases). CDR3 length: 14 residues. V dropped 1 base and J dropped 1 base, with 6 bases sitting between them. CDR1 is SGHDN, CDR2 FVKESK, per germline. The CDR3 DNA follows: TGTGCCAGCAGCCAAGGACAGCGCACAGATACGCAGTATTTT. Its translation: CASSQGQRTDTQYF.

The sample holds many counts of this clonotype. The chain is built from TRBV6-4 and TRBJ2-1, with TRBD2 identical over 9 bases. CDR3 size: 15 residues. From germline, CDR1 is MRHNA and CDR2 SNTAGT. With 3 bases clipped from V and 0 bases from J, the junction kept 0 bases outside the gene matches. In nucleotides, the CDR3 is TGTGCCAGCAGTGAACTAGCGGGCTCCTACAATGAGCAGTTCTTC. This sequence encodes CASSELAGSYNEQFF.

Of note for this clonotype: A read error may produce the germline difference seen at one junction end. The gene calls are TRBV6-1 and TRBJ2-5, with D hard to call. The CDR3 has 12 amino acids. CDR1 and CDR2 (germline): MNHNS, SASEGT. In DNA form, the CDR3 reads TGTGCCAGCAGTGAAGCGCTTCCGAGGACCGACTTC. This sequence encodes CASSEALPRTDF.

V is TRBV3-1 and J is TRBJ2-7, with TRBD1 matching 7 bases. Germline V lookup: CDR1 LGHDT, CDR2 YNNKEL (reference sequence). CDR3 length: 16 amino acids. Trimming at V came to 4 bases and at J to 5 bases, leaving 14 bases not matched to a gene. CDR3 in DNA: TGTGCCAGCAGCCGGCCTGGAGGAGACAGGGCCCACGAGCAGTACTTC. This sequence encodes CASSRPGGDRAHEQYF.

This clonotype was counted at least ten times. This rearrangement joins TRBV5-1 to TRBJ2-7; D possibly uses TRBD1 or TRBD2 (5 bases each). CDR1 and CDR2 (germline): SGHRS, YFSETQ. There are 14 residues in the CDR3. V lost 3 bases and J 7 bases, leaving 17 bases between the germline ends. The CDR3 DNA reads TGCGCCAGCAGCTCGGGGCTTAATCCGGGGGAGCAGTACTTC. Protein sequence: CASSSGLNPGEQYF. Using reference TRBV5-1 and TRBJ2-7 for the parts outside the CDR3, the full variable domain is KAGVTQTPRYLIKTRGQQVTLSCSPISGHRSVSWYQQTPGQGLQFLFEYFSETQRNKGNFPGRFSGRQFSNSRSEMNVSTLELGDSALYLCASSSGLNPGEQYFGPGTRLTVT.

Details on this clonotype: A much bigger clone sits one base away, suggesting this may be a read error. The chain is built from TRBV20-1 and TRBJ2-7, with 9 bases that match TRBD2. V gave up 1 base and J gave up 2 bases; unmatched junction bases: 6. There are 15 residues in the CDR3. Germline CDR1 DFQATT, CDR2 SNEGSKA (reference sequence). CDR3 in amino acids: CSARVWGLATYEQYF. CDR3 nucleotide sequence: TGCAGTGCTAGAGTTTGGGGACTAGCAACCTACGAGCAGTACTTC.

A few counts support this clonotype. V gene TRBV6-1 combines with J gene TRBJ2-5, with D maybe TRBD2 (5 bases). V lost 3 bases to trimming and J lost 2 bases, with 10 bases between them. CDR3 length equals 14 residues. The germline CDR1 and CDR2 sequences are MNHNS and SASEGT. Here the CDR3 reads CASSESTRQETQYF. Written as DNA, the CDR3 is TGTGCCAGCAGTGAGTCAACTAGACAAGAGACCCAGTACTTC.

The chain carries TRBV9 and TRBJ1-2; TRBD1 might be the D (6 bases). CDR3 size: 14 residues. Trimming pared 3 bases from V and 8 bases from J, leaving 17 bases between. Germline CDR1 reads SGDLS; CDR2 reads YYNGEE. CDR3 sequence reads: CASSAGRGQEGYTF. The CDR3, as DNA: TGTGCCAGCAGCGCCGGCCGGGGGCAGGAGGGCTACACCTTC.

The chain employs TRBV7-2 and TRBJ2-1, with TRBD2 matching 7 bases. The junction had 8 bases not matched to a gene; V was cut back by 5 bases and J by 4 bases. The CDR3 has 15 amino acids. The germline CDR1 and CDR2 sequences are SGHTA and FQGNSA. The CDR3 DNA sequence: TGTGCCAGCAGCCTGTCTAGCGGCCCTTACAATGAGCAGTTCTTC. As protein: CASSLSSGPYNEQFF.

This clonotype showed up just a few times. V is TRBV10-1 and J is TRBJ2-1, with D perhaps matching TRBD2 (6 bases). Trimming pared 0 bases from V and 10 bases from J, leaving 10 bases between. Germline assignment: CDR1 WNHNN and CDR2 SYGVQD (reference sequence). The CDR3 contains 13 residues. The chain's CDR3 is CASSESLAGEQFF. In DNA form, the CDR3 reads TGCGCCAGCAGTGAGTCGCTGGCGGGGGAGCAGTTCTTC.

This clonotype was observed a handful of times. The chain combines TRBV14 with TRBJ2-3; TRBD1 aligns across 8 bases. Germline CDR1 reads SGHDN; CDR2 reads FVKESK. After removal of 4 bases from V and 2 bases from J, the junction contained 8 bases not matched to a gene. The CDR3 totals 16 residues. This CDR3 is CASSPGQGRDTDTQYF. DNA for the CDR3: TGTGCCAGCAGCCCCGGACAGGGCCGGGACACAGATACGCAGTATTTT.